Below are 2 T cell receptor beta chains sequenced from a single sample in a study of T cell repertoires in cytomegalovirus infection. TCRdb re-called the reads through MiXCR, storing one row per CDR3 protein. The top ten hold around 2.5% of the sample, which has some 300,000 distinct CDR3 sequences, 9.6% seen once. Sequencing was performed on PBMCs. The receptors shown here come from a human donor in good health (CMV status not recorded). Some clones in this sample may be carry-over from other donors' samples.

This clonotype appeared many times. This chain connects TRBV7-8 to TRBJ2-1; 10 bases match TRBD2. The J segment lost 4 bases and the V segment lost 5 bases, leaving 17 bases of the junction unmatched. The CDR3 totals 19 residues. The germline V gene encodes CDR1 SGHVS and CDR2 FQNEAQ. CDR3 DNA sequence: TGTGCCAGCAGCGTAAGCGGGGGGGGACCCCCCCGACCTTACAATGAGCAGTTCTTC. This encodes CASSVSGGGPPRPYNEQFF.

This clonotype came up a few times. The rearrangement uses TRBV20-1 and TRBJ1-3; TRBD1 is a possible D gene (5 bases). CDR3 size: 14 residues. Germline V gene lookup returns CDR1 DFQATT and CDR2 SNEGSKA (reference sequence). With 0 bases removed from V and 4 bases from J, the gap between germline ends came to 10 bases. CDR3 DNA sequence: TGCAGTGCTAGAGAGCCGGACACGGGAAACACCATATATTTT. It translates to CSAREPDTGNTIYF.